These 5 T cell receptor beta chains were sequenced from one sample in a study of T cell clonotyping in hematopoietic cell transplantation. Time point in this sample: recipient sample about 28 days before transplant, after cytoreduction. TCRdb keeps only in-frame clones here, not all; method: immunoSEQ multiplex PCR. The data hold fewer than 15,000 clones, with roughly 88% observed a single time. The source material was peripheral blood mononuclear cells, sampled before stem cell transplant. These receptors were obtained from a man aged 60 to 75 with acute myeloid leukemia. Some clones in this sample may be carry-over from other donors' samples.

The V and J genes are TRBV6-5 and TRBJ1-1; D gene ambiguous. Germline CDR1 is MNHEY and CDR2 is SVGAGI. The V end was cut by 3 bases, the J end by 6 bases, with 5 bases between. This CDR3 spans 11 amino acids. CDR3 region: CASSYRSEAFF. The CDR3, as DNA: TGTGCCAGCAGTTATAGATCTGAAGCTTTCTTT.

The chain links TRBV7-6 to TRBJ2-5; D remains ambiguous. Germline CDR1 and CDR2: SGHVS and FNYEAQ. V was shortened by 1 base and J by 4 bases, with 7 bases between the two germline ends. The CDR3 sequence is 13 residues long. The CDR3 loop is CASSLGSRETQYF. The CDR3 region has the DNA TGTGCCAGCAGCTTAGGCTCCAGAGAGACCCAGTACTTC.

J is TRBJ1-5 and V is TRBV5-1; D ambiguous. V was shortened by 0 bases and J by 1 base, with 8 bases between the two germline ends. The CDR3 is 15 residues long. Germline V CDR1 and CDR2: SGHRS, YFSETQ. CDR3 DNA sequence: TGCGCCAGCAGCTTGGAGGGTACCAGCAATCAGCCCCAGCATTTT. Translating it yields CASSLEGTSNQPQHF.

The V call is TRBV6-6, the J call TRBJ2-7, with D possibly being TRBD2 (7 bases). Trimming took 7 bases from V and 5 from J, leaving 18 bases between them. CDR1 and CDR2 (germline): MNHNY, SVGAGI (reference sequence). This CDR3 contains 14 residues. The CDR3 sequence is CASTDLGGLNEQYF. CDR3 DNA: TGTGCCAGCACCGACCTCGGGGGGCTTAACGAGCAGTACTTC.

The chain carries TRBV7-8 and TRBJ1-2; possible D gene TRBD1, 6 bases. Germline V gene lookup returns CDR1 SGHVS and CDR2 FQNEAQ. V was cut by 2 bases and J by 7 bases, with 14 bases left in between. The CDR3 runs 14 residues. The CDR3: CASSLQGQSGGYTF. CDR3 DNA sequence: TGTGCCAGCAGCTTACAGGGGCAGTCGGGTGGCTACACCTTC. The full variable domain, rest sourced from reference TRBV7-8 and TRBJ1-2, is GAGVSQSPRYKVAKRGQDVALRCDPISGHVSLFWYQQALGQGPEFLTYFQNEAQLDKSGLPSDRFFAERPEGSVSTLKIQRTQQEDSAVYLCASSLQGQSGGYTFGSGTRLTVV.